This TCR beta chain emerged from a study of blood T cell repertoires in COVID-19. Data came from immunoSEQ multiplex PCR; TCRdb stores just in-frame clones and leaves some out. The sample includes roughly 180,000 clones, less than 90% of them seen just once. CDR3 length: 14 amino acids. Looked up from germline, CDR1 is MDHEN and CDR2 is SYDVKM. Sequencing was carried out using peripheral blood. This chain uses TRBV28 with TRBJ1-2; TRBD1 aligns across 7 bases. The TCR sequence derives from a man in his sixties or seventies with active or convalescent COVID-19. CDR3 nucleotides: TGTGGATCGCGACAGGGACAGCCAAACTATGGCTACACCTTC. As protein: CGSRQGQPNYGYTF.